A few counts support the clone carrying this T cell receptor (beta chain). Its antigen remains unidentified. The sample belongs to a study of T cell repertoires in cytomegalovirus infection. TCRdb re-called the reads with MiXCR, one entry per CDR3 protein. The repertoire holds around 540,000 distinct CDR3 sequences, with 33% as singletons. The sequence derives from a human donor in good health (CMV status not recorded). Some clones in this sample may be carry-over from other donors' samples. The material was cultured PBMCs, obtained from culture after CMV antigen stimulation.

The CDR3 coding sequence is TGTGCCAGCAGCATATCAAGGGGGGGAGAGACCCAGTACTTC. Translation: CASSISRGGETQYF. The chain has TRBV6-2 or TRBV6-3 and TRBJ2-5, with D maybe TRBD2 (7 bases). The V gene lost 6 bases and the J gene lost 4 bases, with 15 bases spanning the gap. The length of the CDR3 is 14 residues. Germline V gene lookup returns CDR1 MNHEY and CDR2 SVGEGT.